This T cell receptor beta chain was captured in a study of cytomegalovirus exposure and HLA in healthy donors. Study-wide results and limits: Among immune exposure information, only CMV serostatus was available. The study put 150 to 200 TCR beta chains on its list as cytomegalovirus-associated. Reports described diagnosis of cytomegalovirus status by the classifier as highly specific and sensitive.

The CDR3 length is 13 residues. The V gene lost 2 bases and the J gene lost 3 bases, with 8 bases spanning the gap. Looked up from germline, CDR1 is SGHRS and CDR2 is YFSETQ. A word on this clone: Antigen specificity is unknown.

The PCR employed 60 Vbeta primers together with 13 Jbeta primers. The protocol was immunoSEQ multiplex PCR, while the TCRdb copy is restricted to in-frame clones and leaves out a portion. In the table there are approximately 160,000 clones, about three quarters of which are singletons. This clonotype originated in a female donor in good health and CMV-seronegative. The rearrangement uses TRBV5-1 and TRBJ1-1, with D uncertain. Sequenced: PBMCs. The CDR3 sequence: CASSFNGDTEAFF. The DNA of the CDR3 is TGCGCCAGCAGCTTCAACGGGGACACTGAAGCTTTCTTT.